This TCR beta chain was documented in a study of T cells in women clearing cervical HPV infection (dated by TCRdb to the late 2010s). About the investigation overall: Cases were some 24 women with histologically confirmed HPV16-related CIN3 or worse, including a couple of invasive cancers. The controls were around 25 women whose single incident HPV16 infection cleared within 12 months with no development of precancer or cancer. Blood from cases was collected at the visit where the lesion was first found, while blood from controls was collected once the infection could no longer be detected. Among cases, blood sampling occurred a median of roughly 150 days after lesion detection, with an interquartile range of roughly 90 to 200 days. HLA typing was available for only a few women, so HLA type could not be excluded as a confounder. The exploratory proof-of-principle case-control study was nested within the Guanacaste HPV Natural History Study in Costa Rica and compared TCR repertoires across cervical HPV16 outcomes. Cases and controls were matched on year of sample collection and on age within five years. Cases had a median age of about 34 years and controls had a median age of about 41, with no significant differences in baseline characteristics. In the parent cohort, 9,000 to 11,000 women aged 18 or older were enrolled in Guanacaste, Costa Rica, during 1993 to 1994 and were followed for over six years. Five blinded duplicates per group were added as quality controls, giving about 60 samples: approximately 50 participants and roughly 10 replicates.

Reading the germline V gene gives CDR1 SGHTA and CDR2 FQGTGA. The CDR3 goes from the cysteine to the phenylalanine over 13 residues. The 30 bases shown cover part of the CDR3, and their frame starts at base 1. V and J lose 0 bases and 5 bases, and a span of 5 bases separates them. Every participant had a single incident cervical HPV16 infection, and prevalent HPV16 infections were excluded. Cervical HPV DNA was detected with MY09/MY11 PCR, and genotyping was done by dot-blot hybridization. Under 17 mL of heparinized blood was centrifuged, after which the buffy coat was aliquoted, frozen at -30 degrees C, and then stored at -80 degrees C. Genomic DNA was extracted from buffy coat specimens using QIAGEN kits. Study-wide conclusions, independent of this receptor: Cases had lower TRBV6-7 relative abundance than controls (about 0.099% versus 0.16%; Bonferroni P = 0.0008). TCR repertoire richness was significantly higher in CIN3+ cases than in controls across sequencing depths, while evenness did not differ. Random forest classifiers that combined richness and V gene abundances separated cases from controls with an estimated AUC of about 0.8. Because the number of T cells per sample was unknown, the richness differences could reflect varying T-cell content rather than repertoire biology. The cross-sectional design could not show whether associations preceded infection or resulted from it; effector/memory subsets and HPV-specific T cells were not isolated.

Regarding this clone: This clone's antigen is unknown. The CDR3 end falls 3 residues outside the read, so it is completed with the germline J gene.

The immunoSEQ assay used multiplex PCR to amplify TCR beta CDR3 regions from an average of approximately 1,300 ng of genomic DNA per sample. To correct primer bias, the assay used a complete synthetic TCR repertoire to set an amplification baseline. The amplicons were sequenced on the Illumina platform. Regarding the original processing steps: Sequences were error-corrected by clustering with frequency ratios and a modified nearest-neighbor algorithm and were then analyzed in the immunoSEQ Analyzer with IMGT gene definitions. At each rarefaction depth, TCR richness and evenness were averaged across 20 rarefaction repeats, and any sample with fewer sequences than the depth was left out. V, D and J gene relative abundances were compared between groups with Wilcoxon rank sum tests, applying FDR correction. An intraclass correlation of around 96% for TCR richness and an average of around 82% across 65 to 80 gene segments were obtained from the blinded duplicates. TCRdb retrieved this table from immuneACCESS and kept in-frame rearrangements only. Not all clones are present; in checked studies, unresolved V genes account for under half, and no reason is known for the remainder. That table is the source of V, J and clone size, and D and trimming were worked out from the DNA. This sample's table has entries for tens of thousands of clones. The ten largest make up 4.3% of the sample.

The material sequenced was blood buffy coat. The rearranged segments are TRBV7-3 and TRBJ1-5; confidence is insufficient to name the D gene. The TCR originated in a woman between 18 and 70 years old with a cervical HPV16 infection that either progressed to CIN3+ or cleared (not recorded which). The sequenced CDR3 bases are TGTGCCAGCAGCTTAACTCCCGATCAGCCC. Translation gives CASSLTPDQP. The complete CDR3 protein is CASSLTPDQPQHF.